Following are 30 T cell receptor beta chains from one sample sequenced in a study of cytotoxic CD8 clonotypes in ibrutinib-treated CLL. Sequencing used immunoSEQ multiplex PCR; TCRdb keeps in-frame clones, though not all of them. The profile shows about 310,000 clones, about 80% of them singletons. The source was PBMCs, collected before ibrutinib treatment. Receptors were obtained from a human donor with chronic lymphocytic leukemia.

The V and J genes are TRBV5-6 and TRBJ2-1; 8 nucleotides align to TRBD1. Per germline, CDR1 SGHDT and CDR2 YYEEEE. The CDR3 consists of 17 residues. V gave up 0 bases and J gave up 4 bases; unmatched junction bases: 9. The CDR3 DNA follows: TGTGCCAGCAGCTTGGCATTCCGGGACAGGCTGTACAATGAGCAGTTCTTC. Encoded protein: CASSLAFRDRLYNEQFF.

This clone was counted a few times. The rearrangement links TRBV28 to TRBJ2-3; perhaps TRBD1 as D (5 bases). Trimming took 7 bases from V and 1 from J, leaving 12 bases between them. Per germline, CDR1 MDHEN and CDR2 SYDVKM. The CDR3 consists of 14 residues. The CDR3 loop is CASISGARTDTQYF. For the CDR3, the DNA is TGTGCCAGCATCTCTGGGGCCCGCACAGATACGCAGTATTTT.

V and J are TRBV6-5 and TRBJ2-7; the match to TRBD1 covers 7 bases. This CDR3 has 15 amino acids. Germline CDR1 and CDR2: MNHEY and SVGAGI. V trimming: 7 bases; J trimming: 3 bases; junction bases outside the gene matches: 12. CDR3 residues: CASKQTGSRVYEQYF. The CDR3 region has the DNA TGTGCCAGCAAACAGACAGGGTCTAGGGTCTACGAGCAGTACTTC.

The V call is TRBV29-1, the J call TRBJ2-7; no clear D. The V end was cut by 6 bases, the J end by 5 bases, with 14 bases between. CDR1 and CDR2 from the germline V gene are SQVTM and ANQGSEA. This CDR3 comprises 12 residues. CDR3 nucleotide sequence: TGCAGCGTGAATTCTGGATTCCACGAGCAGTACTTC. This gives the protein CSVNSGFHEQYF.

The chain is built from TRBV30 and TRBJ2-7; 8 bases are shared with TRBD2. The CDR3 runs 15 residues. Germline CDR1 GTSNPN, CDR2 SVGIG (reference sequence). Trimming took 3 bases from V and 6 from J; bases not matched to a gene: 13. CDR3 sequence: CAWRQETGGPLEQYF. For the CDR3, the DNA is TGTGCCTGGAGACAGGAAACGGGGGGGCCCCTCGAGCAGTACTTC.

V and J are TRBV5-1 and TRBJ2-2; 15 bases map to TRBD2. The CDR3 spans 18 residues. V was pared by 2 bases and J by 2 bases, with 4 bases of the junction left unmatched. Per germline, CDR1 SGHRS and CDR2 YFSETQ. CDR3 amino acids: CASSLRTSGRVNTGELFF. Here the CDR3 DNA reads TGCGCCAGCAGCTTACGGACTAGCGGGAGGGTTAACACCGGGGAGCTGTTTTTT.

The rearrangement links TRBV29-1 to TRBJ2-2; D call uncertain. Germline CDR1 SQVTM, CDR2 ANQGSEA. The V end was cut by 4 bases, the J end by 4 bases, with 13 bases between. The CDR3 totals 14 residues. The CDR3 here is CSVGKGWGTGELFF. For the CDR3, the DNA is TGCAGCGTTGGAAAGGGTTGGGGCACCGGGGAGCTGTTTTTT.

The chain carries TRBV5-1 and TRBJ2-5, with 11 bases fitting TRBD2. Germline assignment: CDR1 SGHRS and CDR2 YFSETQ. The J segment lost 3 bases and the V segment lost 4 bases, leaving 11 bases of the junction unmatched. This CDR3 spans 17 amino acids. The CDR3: CASSISSLSGREETQYF. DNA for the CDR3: TGCGCCAGCAGCATATCCAGCCTTAGCGGGAGGGAAGAGACCCAGTACTTC.

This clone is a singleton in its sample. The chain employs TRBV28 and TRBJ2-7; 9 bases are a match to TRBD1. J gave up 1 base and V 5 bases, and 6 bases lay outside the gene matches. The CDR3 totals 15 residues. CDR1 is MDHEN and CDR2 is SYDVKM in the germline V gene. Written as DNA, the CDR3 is TGTGCCAGCAGTCCCATAGGGACAGGGTCCTACGAGCAGTACTTC. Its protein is CASSPIGTGSYEQYF.

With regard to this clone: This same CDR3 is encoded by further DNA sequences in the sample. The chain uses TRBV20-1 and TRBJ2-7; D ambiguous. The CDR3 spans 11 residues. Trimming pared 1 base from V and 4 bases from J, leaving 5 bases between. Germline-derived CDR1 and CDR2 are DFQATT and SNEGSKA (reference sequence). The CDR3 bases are TGCAGTGCTAGAGGGCCATACGAGCAGTACTTC. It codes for CSARGPYEQYF.

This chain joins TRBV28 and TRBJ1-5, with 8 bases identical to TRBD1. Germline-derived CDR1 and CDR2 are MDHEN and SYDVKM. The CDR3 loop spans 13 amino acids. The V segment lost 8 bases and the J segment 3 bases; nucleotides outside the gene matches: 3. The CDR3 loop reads CASGQGTNQPQHF. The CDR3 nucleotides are TGTGCCAGCGGACAGGGAACCAATCAGCCCCAGCATTTT.

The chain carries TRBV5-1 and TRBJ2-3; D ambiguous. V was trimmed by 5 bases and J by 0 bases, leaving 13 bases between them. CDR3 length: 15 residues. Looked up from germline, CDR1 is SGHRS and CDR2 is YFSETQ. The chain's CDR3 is CASSFGPISTDTQYF. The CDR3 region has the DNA TGCGCCAGCAGTTTCGGACCGATTAGCACAGATACGCAGTATTTT.

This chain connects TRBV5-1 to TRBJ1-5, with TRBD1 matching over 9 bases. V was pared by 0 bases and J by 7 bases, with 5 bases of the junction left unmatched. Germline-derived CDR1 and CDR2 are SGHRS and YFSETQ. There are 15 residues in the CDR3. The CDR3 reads CASSLGGQGSQPQHF. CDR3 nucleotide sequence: TGCGCCAGCAGCTTGGGAGGACAGGGGAGCCAGCCCCAGCATTTT.

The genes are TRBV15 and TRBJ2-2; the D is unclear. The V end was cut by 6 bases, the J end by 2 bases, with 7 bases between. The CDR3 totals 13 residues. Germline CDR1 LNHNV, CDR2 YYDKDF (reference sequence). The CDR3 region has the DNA TGTGCCACCAGTCACAGCAACACCGGGGAGCTGTTTTTT. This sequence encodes CATSHSNTGELFF.

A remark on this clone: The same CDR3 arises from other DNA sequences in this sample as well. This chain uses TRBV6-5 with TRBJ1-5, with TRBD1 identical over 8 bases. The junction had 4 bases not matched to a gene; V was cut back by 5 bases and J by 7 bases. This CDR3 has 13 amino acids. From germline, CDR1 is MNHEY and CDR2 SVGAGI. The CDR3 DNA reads TGTGCCAGCAGTACAGGGGGGGGGCAGCCCCAGCATTTT. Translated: CASSTGGGQPQHF.

The CDR3 sequence is CASTTLTRGVVGGGNEQFF. CDR3 bases: TGTGCCAGCACAACCCTAACACGAGGGGTGGTTGGTGGAGGCAATGAGCAGTTCTTC. The chain carries TRBV27 and TRBJ2-1, with D possibly called TRBD1 or TRBD2 (5 bases each). Looked up from germline, CDR1 is MNHEY and CDR2 is SMNVEV (reference sequence). The CDR3 runs 19 residues. Trimming stripped 7 bases from V and 6 bases from J, with 31 bases between.

The CDR3 loop is CASSFLAGEGEQFF. The CDR3 region has the DNA TGTGCCAGCAGCTTTCTAGCGGGAGAAGGTGAGCAGTTCTTC. V and J are TRBV11-3 and TRBJ2-1; 10 positions match TRBD2. The CDR3 totals 14 residues. Looked up from germline, CDR1 is SGHNT and CDR2 is YENEEA. The junction had 5 bases not matched to a gene; V was cut back by 3 bases and J by 9 bases. Based on the CDR3 plus reference TRBV11-3 and TRBJ2-1, the full variable domain is EAGVVQSPRYKIIEKKQPVAFWCNPISGHNTLYWYLQNLGQGPELLIRYENEEAVDDSQLPKDRFSAERLKGVDSTLKIQPAELGDSAVYLCASSFLAGEGEQFFGPGTRLTVL.

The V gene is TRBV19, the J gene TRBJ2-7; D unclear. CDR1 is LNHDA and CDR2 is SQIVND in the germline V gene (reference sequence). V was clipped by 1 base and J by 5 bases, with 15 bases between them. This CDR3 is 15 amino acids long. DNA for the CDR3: TGTGCCAGTAGTATAGGGAGCGAAAGGGCGGACGAGCAGTACTTC. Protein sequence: CASSIGSERADEQYF.

DNA of the CDR3: TGTGCCAGCTCACCAGGAGTCGGGGGAGATACGCAGTATTTT. Its translation is CASSPGVGGDTQYF. J is TRBJ2-3 and V is TRBV18; perhaps TRBD2 as D (6 bases). Trimming shortened V by 2 bases and J by 5 bases, and 11 bases separated the two germline ends. Germline V gene sequence: CDR1 KGHSH, CDR2 LQKENI. The CDR3 is 14 residues long.

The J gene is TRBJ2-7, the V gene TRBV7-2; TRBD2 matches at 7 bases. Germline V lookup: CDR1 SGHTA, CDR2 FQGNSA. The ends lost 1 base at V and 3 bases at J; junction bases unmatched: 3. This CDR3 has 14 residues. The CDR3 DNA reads TGTGCCAGCAGCTTAGTGGGGGGGTTCTACGAGCAGTACTTC. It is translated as CASSLVGGFYEQYF.

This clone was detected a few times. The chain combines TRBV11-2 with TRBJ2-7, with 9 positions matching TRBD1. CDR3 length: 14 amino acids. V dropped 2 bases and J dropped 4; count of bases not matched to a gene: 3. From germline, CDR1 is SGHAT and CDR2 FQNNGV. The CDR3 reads CASSLTGGLYEQYF. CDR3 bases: TGTGCCAGCAGCTTAACAGGGGGCTTATACGAGCAGTACTTC.

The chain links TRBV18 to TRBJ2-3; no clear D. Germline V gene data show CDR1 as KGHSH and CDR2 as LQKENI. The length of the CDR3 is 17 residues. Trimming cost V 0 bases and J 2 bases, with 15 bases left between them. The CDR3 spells CASSPPGQRKNTDTQYF. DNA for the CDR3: TGTGCCAGCTCACCACCGGGCCAAAGAAAGAACACAGATACGCAGTATTTT.

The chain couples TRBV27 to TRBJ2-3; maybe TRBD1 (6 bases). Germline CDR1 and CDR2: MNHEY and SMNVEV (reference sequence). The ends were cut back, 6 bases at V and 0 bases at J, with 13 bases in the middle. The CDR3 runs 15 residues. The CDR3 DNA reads TGTGCCAGCAGCTGGGACACGGCAAGCACAGATACGCAGTATTTT. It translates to CASSWDTASTDTQYF.

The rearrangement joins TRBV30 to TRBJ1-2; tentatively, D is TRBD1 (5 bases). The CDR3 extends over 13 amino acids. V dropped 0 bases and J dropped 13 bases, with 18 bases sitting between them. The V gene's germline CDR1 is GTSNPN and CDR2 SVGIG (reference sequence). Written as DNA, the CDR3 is TGTGCCTGGAGTGTACGGGGGGTAAGATGGCCCACCTTC. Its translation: CAWSVRGVRWPTF.

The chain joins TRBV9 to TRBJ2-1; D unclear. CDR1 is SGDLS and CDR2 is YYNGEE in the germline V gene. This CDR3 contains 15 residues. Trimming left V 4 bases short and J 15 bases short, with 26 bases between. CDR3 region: CASSTIHSGSDTWFF. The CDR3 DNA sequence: TGTGCCAGCAGCACAATCCACTCCGGGTCCGACACTTGGTTCTTC.

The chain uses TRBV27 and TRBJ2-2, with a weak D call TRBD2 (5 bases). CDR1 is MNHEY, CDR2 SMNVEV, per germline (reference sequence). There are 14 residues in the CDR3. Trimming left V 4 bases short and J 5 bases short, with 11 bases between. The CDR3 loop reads CASSSARGTGELFF. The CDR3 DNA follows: TGTGCCAGCAGTTCGGCTCGGGGAACCGGGGAGCTGTTTTTT.

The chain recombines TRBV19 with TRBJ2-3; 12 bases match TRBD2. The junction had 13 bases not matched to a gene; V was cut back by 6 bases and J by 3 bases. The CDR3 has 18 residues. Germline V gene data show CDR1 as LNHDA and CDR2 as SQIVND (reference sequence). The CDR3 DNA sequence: TGTGCCAGTAGCGTCAGGCTAGCGGGAGGGCCGGGGACAGATACGCAGTATTTT. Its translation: CASSVRLAGGPGTDTQYF.

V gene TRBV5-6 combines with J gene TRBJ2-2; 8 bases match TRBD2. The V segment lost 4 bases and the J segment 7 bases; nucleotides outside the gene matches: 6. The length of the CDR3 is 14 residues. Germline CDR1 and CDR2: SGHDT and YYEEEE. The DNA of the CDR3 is TGTGCCAGCAGCCCCCTCCTAGCGGGCGGGGAGCTGTTTTTT. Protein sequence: CASSPLLAGGELFF.

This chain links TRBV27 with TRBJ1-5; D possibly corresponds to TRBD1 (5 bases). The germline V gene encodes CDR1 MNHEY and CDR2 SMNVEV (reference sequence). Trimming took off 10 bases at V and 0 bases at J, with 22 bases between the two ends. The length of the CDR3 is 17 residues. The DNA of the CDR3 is TGTGCCACGCGGCCCGGGGGAGTGGGAATTAGCAATCAGCCCCAGCATTTT. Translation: CATRPGGVGISNQPQHF.

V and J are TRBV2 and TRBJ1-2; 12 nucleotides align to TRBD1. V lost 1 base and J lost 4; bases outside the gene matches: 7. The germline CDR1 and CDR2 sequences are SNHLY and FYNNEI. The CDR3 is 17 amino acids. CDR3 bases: TGTGCCAGCAGTGAAGTGGGACAGGGGGCGCTGAGCTATGGCTACACCTTC. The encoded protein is CASSEVGQGALSYGYTF.